This T cell receptor beta chain stems from a study of blood T cell repertoires in COVID-19. Study-level information: From T cells, B-cell-depleted T cells, or PBMCs came the material, which was cDNA or gDNA.

Original methodology: Amplification of reference gene primers provided the estimated nucleated cell counts. Some clones are missing from TCRdb's copy, which holds only in-frame ones; the method was immunoSEQ multiplex PCR. That table supplies the V and J calls and clone size; D and trimming were determined from the DNA. The table lists about 480,000 clones, approximately 89% of them singletons, with 10% to 15% in the top ten. This CDR3 is built from 15 residues. Germline assignment: CDR1 SGHKS and CDR2 YYEKEE (reference sequence). V was pared by 0 bases and J by 0 bases, with 9 bases between. Enrollment of patients from Seattle took place during active infection, with longitudinal follow-up.

The chain recombines TRBV5-5 with TRBJ1-2; D not certain. The sequenced sample consisted of peripheral blood. The receptor was derived from a woman between 50 and 59 years old with COVID-19, enrolled during active disease. The CDR3 is CASSLGTASNYGYTF. The CDR3 DNA is TGTGCCAGCAGCTTGGGCACAGCCTCTAACTATGGCTACACCTTC.